This entry concerns a single TCR beta chain. Its matching antigen is unknown. The data originate from a study of T cells expressing NK-cell markers. The overall study: Sequencing covered eight donors, seven HCMV-seropositive and one seronegative.

Findings of the study overall: The contribution of dominant NKG2C+ clonotypes to CD8+ T cells in about 6 donors was about 1.0-7.5%.

From its re-call of the 5' RACE reads, TCRdb lists each CDR3 protein once, without DNA. The sample's table shows about 460,000 distinct CDR3 sequences. The CDR3 is made up of 15 amino acids. Germline CDR1 reads SGHRS; CDR2 reads YFSETQ. The specimen sequenced was blood T cells: a sorted CD56 or NKG2C T cell subset, CD4+ or CD8+ T cells, or bulk PBMC T cells (not recorded which). This TCR derives from a woman aged 45-59 years in good health. V usage is TRBV5-1 and J usage is TRBJ2-7; TCRdb outputs TRBD2, but without DNA this stays unchecked. The CDR3 reads CASSLGASGSYEQYF.